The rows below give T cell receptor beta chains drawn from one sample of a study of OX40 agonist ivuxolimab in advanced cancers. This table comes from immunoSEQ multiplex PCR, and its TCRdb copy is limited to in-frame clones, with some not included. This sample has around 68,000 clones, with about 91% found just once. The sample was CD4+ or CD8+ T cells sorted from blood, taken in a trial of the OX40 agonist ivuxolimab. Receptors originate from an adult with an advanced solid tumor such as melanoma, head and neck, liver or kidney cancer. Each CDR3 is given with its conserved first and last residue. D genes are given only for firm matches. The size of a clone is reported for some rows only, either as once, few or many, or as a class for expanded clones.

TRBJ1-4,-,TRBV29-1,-,CSVQQGEKLFF,TGCAGCGTCCAACAGGGTGAAAAACTGTTTTTT
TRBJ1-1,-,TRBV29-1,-,CSVASVLDTEAFF,TGCAGCGTCGCATCAGTCCTTGACACTGAAGCTTTCTTT
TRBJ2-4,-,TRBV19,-,CASSIDTSGFKGKNIQYF,TGTGCCAGTAGTATAGATACTAGTGGATTTAAGGGCAAAAACATTCAGTACTTC
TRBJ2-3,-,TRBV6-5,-,CASSYSRTSTDTQYF,TGTGCCAGCAGTTACTCGAGGACTAGCACAGATACGCAGTATTTT
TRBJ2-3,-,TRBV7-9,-,CASRPDGNTDTQYF,TGTGCCAGCAGACCGGACGGAAACACAGATACGCAGTATTTT
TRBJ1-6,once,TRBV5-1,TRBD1,CASGQDGSSPLHF,TGCGCCAGCGGACAGGATGGAAGTTCACCCCTCCACTTT
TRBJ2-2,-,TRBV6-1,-,CASKDSPNTGELFF,TGTGCCAGCAAGGACAGCCCGAACACCGGGGAGCTGTTTTTT
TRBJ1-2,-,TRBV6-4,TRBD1,CASSNGQGDGYTF,TGTGCCAGCAGTAACGGACAGGGAGATGGCTACACCTTC
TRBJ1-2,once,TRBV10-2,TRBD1,CASSEEGQGDGYTF,TGCGCCAGCAGTGAGGAAGGACAGGGGGATGGCTACACCTTC
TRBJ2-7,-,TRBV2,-,CASSVEGSGYEQYF,TGTGCCAGCAGTGTCGAGGGGTCGGGTTACGAGCAGTACTTC
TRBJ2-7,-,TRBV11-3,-,CASSINRDYEQYF,TGTGCCAGCAGCATAAACAGGGACTACGAGCAGTACTTC
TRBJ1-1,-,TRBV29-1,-,CSVSGALDTEAFF,TGCAGCGTCTCAGGGGCCCTGGACACTGAAGCTTTCTTT
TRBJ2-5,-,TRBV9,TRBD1,CASSGPGQGEETQYF,TGTGCCAGCAGCGGACCGGGACAGGGGGAAGAGACCCAGTACTTC
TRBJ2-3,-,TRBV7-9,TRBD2,CASRRLASDTQYF,TGTGCCAGCAGAAGACTAGCATCAGATACGCAGTATTTT
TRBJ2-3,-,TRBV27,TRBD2,CASSPRTSGSQSTDTQYF,TGTGCCAGCAGTCCCAGGACTAGCGGGAGTCAGAGCACAGATACGCAGTATTTT
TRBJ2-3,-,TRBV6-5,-,CASSYYSGESTDTQYF,TGTGCCAGCAGTTACTATTCAGGGGAAAGCACAGATACGCAGTATTTT
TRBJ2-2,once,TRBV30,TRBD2,CAWSTITSGEHRGAVF,TGTGCCTGGAGTACGATAACTAGCGGCGAACACCGGGGAGCTGTTTTT
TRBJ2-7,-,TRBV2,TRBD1,CASSRDRGYEQYF,TGTGCCAGCAGCCGGGACAGGGGGTACGAGCAGTACTTC
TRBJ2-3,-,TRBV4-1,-,CASSQVNQGPDTQYF,TGCGCCAGCAGCCAAGTTAATCAGGGGCCAGATACGCAGTATTTT
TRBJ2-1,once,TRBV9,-,CASSVEHGSYNEQFF,TGTGCCAGCAGCGTCGAACATGGCTCCTACAATGAGCAGTTCTTC
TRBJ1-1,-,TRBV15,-,CATSRDPRQPLGTEAFF,TGTGCCACCAGCAGAGATCCCCGACAGCCCCTTGGCACTGAAGCTTTCTTT
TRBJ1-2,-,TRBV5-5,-,CASSPTVSSGYGYTF,TGTGCCAGCAGCCCTACAGTTTCCTCCGGCTATGGCTACACCTTC
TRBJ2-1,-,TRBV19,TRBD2,CASSILVAGVNEQFF,TGTGCCAGTAGTATATTAGTAGCGGGAGTCAATGAGCAGTTCTTC
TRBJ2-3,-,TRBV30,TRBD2,CAWSGGTSGSTDTQYF,TGTGCCTGGAGTGGAGGGACTAGCGGGAGCACAGATACGCAGTATTTT
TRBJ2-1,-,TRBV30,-,CAWTGAGAPNEQFF,TGTGCCTGGACGGGGGCGGGAGCCCCCAATGAGCAGTTCTTC
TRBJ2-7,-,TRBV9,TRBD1,CASSVGGPDRGSEQYF,TGTGCCAGCAGCGTAGGGGGCCCGGACAGGGGTAGCGAGCAGTACTTC